The TCR beta chain under discussion was sequenced for a study of cytomegalovirus exposure and HLA in healthy donors (dated by TCRdb to the late 2010s). A note on the overall study: An earlier analysis of approximately 640 of the donors reported more than 250 Gb of sequence data and 117 million unique TCR beta sequences from roughly 200 million T cells. The study aimed to test whether signatures of past pathogen exposure could be identified by cataloging public T cell receptors. A later analysis re-examined previously published TCR beta repertoires from 500 to 700 donors and added high-resolution HLA genotyping to investigate patterns of TCR occurrence. Genome-wide SNP genotypes for about 55% of the 666 donors were used in a later genetic analysis, which treated that subset as a discovery cohort. High-throughput TCR immunosequencing, statistical association of individual TCRs with disease status, and machine learning were combined to predict cytomegalovirus infection status. Every discovery cohort repertoire had been produced on one sequencing platform. Class I and class II HLA loci were covered by the typing at four-digit resolution. Across 398 genotyped donors of the cohort, an average of about 240,000 unique TCR beta nucleotide sequences per donor were sequenced, and 15% to 20% of those sequences were non-productive. Typing coverage varied by locus: 629-630 donors for A, B, C, DRB1 and DQB1; approximately 500 for DQA1; 606 for DPA1; about 450 for DPB1. A separate validation cohort of 100 to 150 different subjects was used in addition to the approximately 700-subject first cohort. Rather than drawing on any new phenotypic data, the later analysis identified candidate immune exposures from TCR beta sequences and the way those sequences occurred across donors. Using immunosequencing, the study profiled T cell repertoires from some 670 subjects and related those repertoires to cytomegalovirus serostatus. The genetic ancestry cluster associated with self-reported Caucasian donors included about four fifths of the 398 genotyped donors. Because of strong linkage in the cohort, a few DR-DQ haplotypes were treated as single units for association and clustering. Approximately 310 gigabases of sequencing data and around 90 million unique TCR sequences made up an early release that covered approximately 700 HLA-typed donors. An earlier analysis of some 500 of the donors applied high-throughput TCR beta sequencing to assess whether each TCR beta V gene segment acted as functional or pseudogenic. Alongside the repertoire data, information on donor age, sex, ethnicity and CMV serostatus was compiled. The research as a whole found: In this cohort, only TCR beta chains were sequenced, and detectable features were limited by the absence of alpha or paired-chain data. Because counts were too low, more than 15 rarely observed V segments, including chromosome 9 orphons, were excluded from the earlier analysis of about 500 of the donors. At a false discovery rate of 0.05, a later analysis linked 15,000 to 20,000 TCR beta sequences to specific HLA alleles. Because some donors lacked HLA typing at each locus, the association tests relied only on the typed subset. Some IMGT-functional V segments, including TRBV6-2 and TRBV6-3, could not be distinguished by the 87-base-pair reads and were therefore excluded. A later analysis found that most CMV-associated TCR beta chains appeared HLA-restricted, with HLA associations seemingly driven largely by CMV exposure. In an earlier analysis of 587 of the donors, most TCR beta V segments appeared in productive rearrangements about 87% or about 30% of the time, broadly matching IMGT annotations. Presence/absence analyses assumed roughly uniform sequencing depth across donors, an assumption that may not hold. A cluster of highly shared sequence variants was judged likely to be a technical artifact of the sequencing pipeline. Assigning TCR associations to individual alleles was difficult when HLA alleles, especially DR and DQ, strongly co-occurred. For the cohort, immune exposure information was limited to CMV serostatus. The classifier was reported to diagnose cytomegalovirus status with high specificity and sensitivity in both the original cohort and the validation cohort. Most TCR sequences were observed very rarely across donors, whereas some public TCRs were present in many individuals. A later genetic analysis associated a missense DCLRE1C variant with V-gene and J-gene trimming of TCR beta chains, and an independent cohort replicated the association. According to a later analysis, parvovirus B19, influenza, CMV and Epstein-Barr virus appeared linked to several top co-occurrence clusters. A further reported finding was that TCR beta sequences accurately predicted the HLA-A and HLA-B alleles for most subjects in the first cohort. In a later analysis, the rate of TCR association differed among HLA loci, with DRB1 alleles having the most associated TCRs and HLA-C alleles having the fewest. According to the authors, the approach could potentially be generalized to other disease states and immunological phenotypes. Correlated functional status among segregating V segments might reflect linkage disequilibrium, but an unknown experimental factor could not be ruled out. A later analysis found that HLA-associated TCR beta chains were more clonally expanded and had lower generation probabilities than equally common non-associated chains. The study gave a list of 150 to 200 TCR beta chains associated with cytomegalovirus. In vitro tests confirmed that a few of the cytomegalovirus-associated TCR beta chains recognize cytomegalovirus antigens. In a later genetic analysis, fewer N-insertions in productive TCRs were reported among donors in an Asian-associated ancestry cluster than the roughly 700-donor mean.

The protocol used for the library was the immunoSEQ multiplex PCR assay. The multiplex PCR relied on a mix of 60 forward primers for TCR Vbeta segments and 13 reverse primers for TCR Jbeta segments. The CDR3 region of rearranged TCR beta genes was amplified from genomic DNA with a multiplex PCR assay. The Illumina HiSeq System was used to sequence the amplified TCR beta libraries as 87-base-pair reads. The study's own analysis went as follows. Across the 670 or so repertoires, a later analysis counted roughly 84 million unique TCR beta chains, 9.5 million to 12 million of which were shared by at least two donors. Raw reads were error-corrected and collapsed into unique sequences with a nearest-neighbor algorithm that merged closely related sequences to remove PCR and sequencing errors. CDR3 sequences were aligned to IMGT reference sequences to assign V, D and J gene segments. Each retained sequence needed at least a six-nucleotide match to both a V gene segment and a J gene segment. A rearrangement counted as productive if the CDR3 had no stop codons and remained in frame with V and J, and every other rearrangement counted as non-productive. Following IMGT convention, CDR3 was defined as the stretch from the second conserved V-encoded cysteine to the conserved J-encoded phenylalanine. The earlier analysis of 587 of the donors excluded sequences that lacked an unambiguous match to a single V gene segment. An earlier analysis of several hundred of the donors called V segments functional above 56.7% productive rearrangements and segregating when the between-donor standard deviation exceeded 5%. A statistical classification framework was built for diagnosing cytomegalovirus status from the catalog of TCR beta chain sequences. In a later analysis, TCR nucleotide sequences were compared against IMGT/GENE-DB human TR gene sequences so that V and J genes could be assigned. In a later analysis, CDR3 sequences and most-parsimonious VDJ recombination scenarios were assigned using the TCRdist pipeline. In a later analysis, each TCR beta chain was defined by its CDR3 amino acid sequence together with its V-gene family, and reads without a unique V-gene family were excluded. A later analysis removed several hundred highly shared, low-generation-probability nucleotide sequences to deal with suspected cross-contamination and a sequencing artifact. For each public chain, a later analysis derived a clonal expansion index from normalized ranks of inferred template counts within each repertoire. A later analysis computed generation probabilities with a VDJ recombination model fitted to out-of-frame rearrangements, and checked the results against IGoR. Hypergeometric tests were used in a later analysis to score TCR-TCR, TCR-HLA and TCR-CMV co-occurrence, with a repertoire-size bias correction applied to the TCR pairs. False discovery rates were estimated in a later analysis by permuting HLA or CMV assignments 20 times. A later analysis grouped co-occurring TCRs with DBSCAN, adding TCRdist sequence similarity when clustering within HLA-allele-positive subsets. For co-occurrence clustering, repertoires with fewer than 30,000 or more than 120,000 public chains were excluded, along with five repertoires with anomalous nucleotide sharing. The table was pulled from immuneACCESS by TCRdb, which kept in-frame rearrangements only. Such tables lose some clones; where checked, under half of the loss comes from unresolved V genes, and the rest has no known cause. V, J and clone size derive from that table, while D and trimming were established from the DNA sequence. Present in this sample are some 170,000 clones, roughly 72% of which were seen just once. Of the sample, approximately 1% falls within the top ten clones.

V is shortened by 3 bases, J by 9 bases, and the region joining them spans 13 bases. The germline V gene specifies SGHRS as CDR1 and YFSETQ as CDR2. The CDR3 has 13 amino acids, counting the end cysteine and phenylalanine. Just the 39-base CDR3 DNA is kept, in frame starting at base 1. The table lists this clone with a count of one. This receptor's antigen is unknown. The sample holds no much larger clone one base away, and base qualities are not on file. The cohort was made up of roughly 670 healthy bone marrow donors. At the time of sampling, all cohort members were nominally healthy, though unrecorded immune exposures were likely present. The donor tested CMV seronegative, placing the donor among the 300 to 400 seronegative members of the cohort. A peripheral blood sample was collected from each donor, and TCR beta sequencing was performed on peripheral blood mononuclear cells. The Qiagen DNeasy Blood Extraction Kit was used to extract genomic DNA from the blood cell samples.

This clonotype originated in a woman aged 40-49 years in good health and CMV-seronegative. The sample taken for sequencing was PBMCs. The chain joins TRBV5-1 to TRBJ2-1; too little of a D gene remains to name it. The nucleotides are TGCGCCAGCAGCTCCGATTTAGCAGCTGAGCAGTTCTTC. Translation gives CASSSDLAAEQFF.